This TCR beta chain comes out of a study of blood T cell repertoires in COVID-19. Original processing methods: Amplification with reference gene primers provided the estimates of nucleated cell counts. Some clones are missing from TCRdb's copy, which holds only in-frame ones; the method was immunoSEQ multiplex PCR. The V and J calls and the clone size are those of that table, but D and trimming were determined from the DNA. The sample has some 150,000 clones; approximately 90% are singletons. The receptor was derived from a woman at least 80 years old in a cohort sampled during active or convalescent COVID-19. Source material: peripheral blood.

The CDR3 spells CATSTTSGSPYRQYV. The CDR3 DNA follows: TGTGCCACCAGCACGACTAGCGGGAGCCCCTATCGGCAGTACGTC. The rearrangement links TRBV15 to TRBJ2-7; 12 bases fit TRBD2. V trimming: 4 bases; J trimming: 9 bases; junction bases outside the gene matches: 10. The CDR3 is 15 amino acids. Germline loops: CDR1 LNHNV, CDR2 YYDKDF (reference sequence).